The subject of this entry is one T cell receptor (beta chain). Its target is unknown. RNA transcripts were the template for amplifying TCR beta CDR3 regions. The HTBI primer set was used in a first-round RT-PCR of the TCR CDR3. Via MiXCR, TCRdb re-called the multiplex PCR reads, giving one row per CDR3 protein. The table has roughly 380,000 distinct CDR3 sequences, 11% to 15% seen once. The data were obtained in a study of T cells in Graves' hyperthyroidism and ophthalmopathy. Study-wide results and limits: Expanded thyroid clonotypes (above 0.001) were mostly also found in blood.

Trimming took 1 base from V and 4 from J; bases not matched to a gene: 3. Germline loops: CDR1 DFQATT, CDR2 SNEGSKA (reference sequence). CDR3 length: 14 residues. This sample holds PBMCs from 10 ml fresh peripheral blood. Sequenced: blood. The origin of this receptor is a woman aged 55-70 years with Graves' hyperthyroidism. The chain is built from TRBV20-1 and TRBJ2-5; 10 bases line up with TRBD2. The CDR3: CSARVLAGAETQYF. In DNA form, the CDR3 reads TGCAGTGCTAGAGTTCTAGCGGGAGCAGAGACCCAGTACTTC.